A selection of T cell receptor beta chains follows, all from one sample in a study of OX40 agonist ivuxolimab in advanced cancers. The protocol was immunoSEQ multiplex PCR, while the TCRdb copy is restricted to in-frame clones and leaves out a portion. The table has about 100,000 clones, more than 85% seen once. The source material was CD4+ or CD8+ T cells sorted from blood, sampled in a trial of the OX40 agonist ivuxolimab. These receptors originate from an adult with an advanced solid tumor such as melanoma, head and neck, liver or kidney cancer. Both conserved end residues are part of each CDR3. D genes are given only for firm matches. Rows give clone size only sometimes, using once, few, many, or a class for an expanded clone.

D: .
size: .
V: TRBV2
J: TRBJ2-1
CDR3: CASTEGRNNEQFF
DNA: TGTGCCAGCACCGAAGGGAGAAACAATGAGCAGTTCTTC

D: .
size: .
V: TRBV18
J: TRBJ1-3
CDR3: CASSPPKGGTGNTIYF
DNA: TGTGCCAGCTCACCACCAAAAGGAGGGACTGGAAACACCATATATTTT

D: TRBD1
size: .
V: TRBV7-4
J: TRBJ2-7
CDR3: CASSPLSGQGARRYEQYF
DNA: TGTGCCAGCAGCCCCCTTTCGGGACAGGGGGCGCGAAGGTACGAGCAGTACTTC

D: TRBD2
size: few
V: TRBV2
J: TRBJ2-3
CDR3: CASSDWLAGNTQYF
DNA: TGTGCCAGCAGTGATTGGCTAGCGGGCAATACGCAGTATTTT

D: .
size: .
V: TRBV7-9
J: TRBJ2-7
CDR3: CASSFEGPSYEQYF
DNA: TGTGCCAGCAGCTTTGAGGGCCCGTCCTACGAGCAGTACTTC

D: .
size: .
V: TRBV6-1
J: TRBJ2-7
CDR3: CASSIYEQYF
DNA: TGTGCCAGCAGTATCTACGAGCAGTACTTC

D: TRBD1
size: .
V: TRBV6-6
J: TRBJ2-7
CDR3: CASSYVQGASYEQYF
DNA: TGTGCCAGCAGTTACGTGCAGGGGGCCTCCTACGAGCAGTACTTC

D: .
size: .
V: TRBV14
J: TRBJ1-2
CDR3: CASSQDTGYGYTF
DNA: TGTGCCAGCAGCCAAGACACCGGCTATGGCTACACCTTC

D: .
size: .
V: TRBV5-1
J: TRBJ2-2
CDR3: CATNSGNTGELFF
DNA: TGCGCCACAAACAGTGGAAACACCGGGGAGCTGTTTTTT

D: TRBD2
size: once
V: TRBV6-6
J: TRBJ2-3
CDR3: CASSFSGRVTDTQYF
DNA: TGTGCCAGCAGTTTCAGCGGGAGGGTCACAGATACGCAGTATTTT

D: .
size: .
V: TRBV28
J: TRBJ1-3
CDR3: CASSRHSGNTIYF
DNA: TGTGCCAGCAGCCGACACTCTGGAAACACCATATATTTT

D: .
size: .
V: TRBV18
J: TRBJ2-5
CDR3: CASSPGSGETQYF
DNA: TGTGCCAGCTCACCCGGCTCTGGGGAGACCCAGTACTTC

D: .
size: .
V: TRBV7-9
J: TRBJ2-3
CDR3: CASSSAGADTQYF
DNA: TGTGCCAGCAGCTCCGCCGGTGCAGATACGCAGTATTTT

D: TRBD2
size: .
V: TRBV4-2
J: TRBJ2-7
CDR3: CASSREREGLYEQYF
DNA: TGTGCCAGCAGCCGGGAGCGGGAGGGCCTTTACGAGCAGTACTTC

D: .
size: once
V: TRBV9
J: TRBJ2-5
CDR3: CASSVALGRTQETQYF
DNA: TGTGCCAGCAGCGTAGCGTTAGGTAGGACACAAGAGACCCAGTACTTC

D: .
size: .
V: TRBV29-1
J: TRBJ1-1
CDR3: CSVEQRMNTEAFF
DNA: TGCAGCGTTGAACAGAGAATGAACACTGAAGCTTTCTTT

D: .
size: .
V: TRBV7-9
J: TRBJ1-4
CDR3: CASSPGGGRSNEKLFF
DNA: TGTGCCAGCAGCCCTGGGGGGGGGCGGTCTAATGAAAAACTGTTTTTT

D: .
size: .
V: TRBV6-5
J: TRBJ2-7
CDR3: CASSYSLLASTHEQYF
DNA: TGTGCCAGCAGTTACTCACTTTTGGCTAGCACCCACGAGCAGTACTTC

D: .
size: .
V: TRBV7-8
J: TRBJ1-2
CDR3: CASSLVTGLGHGYTF
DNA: TGTGCCAGCAGCTTAGTGACCGGGCTGGGGCATGGCTACACCTTC

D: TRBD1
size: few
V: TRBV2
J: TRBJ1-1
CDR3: CARGNAGGNTEAFF
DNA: TGTGCCAGGGGGAATGCAGGGGGCAACACTGAAGCTTTCTTT

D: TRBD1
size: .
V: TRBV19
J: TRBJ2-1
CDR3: CASSKTGREQFF
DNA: TGTGCCAGTAGTAAGACAGGGCGAGAGCAGTTCTTC

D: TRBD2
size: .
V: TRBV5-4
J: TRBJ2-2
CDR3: CASSSRTSGGELFF
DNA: TGTGCCAGCAGCTCCCGGACTAGCGGCGGGGAGCTGTTTTTT

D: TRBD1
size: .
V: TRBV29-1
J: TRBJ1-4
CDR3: CSVVGTGNEKLFF
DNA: TGCAGCGTTGTAGGGACAGGGAATGAAAAACTGTTTTTT

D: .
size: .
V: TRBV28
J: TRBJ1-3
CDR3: CASSPPFLGANTIYF
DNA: TGTGCCAGCAGTCCCCCGTTTTTAGGCGCCAACACCATATATTTT

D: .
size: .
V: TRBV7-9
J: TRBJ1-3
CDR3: CASNAQSSGNTIYF
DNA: TGTGCCAGCAACGCACAAAGCTCTGGAAACACCATATATTTT

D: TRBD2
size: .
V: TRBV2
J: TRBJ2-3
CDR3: CASSAVLAGVPLTDTQYF
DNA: TGTGCCAGCAGTGCCGTACTAGCGGGAGTCCCTCTCACAGATACGCAGTATTTT

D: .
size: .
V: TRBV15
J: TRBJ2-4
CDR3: CATSRVNLPGRGGNIQYF
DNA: TGTGCCACCAGCAGAGTTAACCTCCCCGGAAGAGGCGGAAACATTCAGTACTTC

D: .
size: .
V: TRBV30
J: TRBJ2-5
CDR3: CAWDREGGPQYF
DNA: TGTGCCTGGGACAGGGAAGGAGGGCCCCAGTACTTC

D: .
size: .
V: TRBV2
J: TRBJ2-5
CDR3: CASSESMVETQYF
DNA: TGTGCCAGCAGTGAATCGATGGTAGAGACCCAGTACTTC

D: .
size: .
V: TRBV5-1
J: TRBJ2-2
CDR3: CASSLNFVANTGELFF
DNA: TGCGCCAGCAGCTTGAATTTCGTAGCGAACACCGGGGAGCTGTTTTTT

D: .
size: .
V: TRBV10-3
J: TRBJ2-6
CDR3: CAISDGSGANVLTF
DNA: TGTGCCATCAGTGATGGCTCTGGGGCCAACGTCCTGACTTTC